This TCR beta chain was recorded in a study of cytomegalovirus exposure and HLA in healthy donors. Whole-study context: Out of about 190 million T cells, an earlier analysis found fewer than 140 million unique TCR beta sequences in total.

Study-wide findings and caveats: When analyzed later, a missense DCLRE1C variant was found to be linked to TCR beta V- and J-gene trimming. In a later analysis, productive TCRs from donors in an Asian-associated ancestry cluster reportedly carried fewer N-insertions than the cohort mean.

The length of the CDR3 is 16 residues. Trimming took 4 bases from V and 4 from J; bases not matched to a gene: 6. CDR1 is SGHRS and CDR2 is YFSETQ in the germline V gene. PCR amplification relied on 60 Vbeta primers (plus 13 Jbeta primers). Using immunoSEQ multiplex PCR, the repertoire was profiled, and TCRdb retains in-frame clones only, with some absent. The sample holds about 84,000 clones, around 66% seen once. Details on this clone: The antigen is not known.

The TCR originated in a woman in her thirties or forties in good health and CMV-seropositive. The sequenced sample consisted of PBMCs. The chain carries TRBV5-1 and TRBJ1-5, with 12 bases matching TRBD1. The CDR3 DNA sequence: TGCGCCAGCAGCGATGGGACAGGGGGCGTAAATCAGCCCCAGCATTTT. This translates into CASSDGTGGVNQPQHF.